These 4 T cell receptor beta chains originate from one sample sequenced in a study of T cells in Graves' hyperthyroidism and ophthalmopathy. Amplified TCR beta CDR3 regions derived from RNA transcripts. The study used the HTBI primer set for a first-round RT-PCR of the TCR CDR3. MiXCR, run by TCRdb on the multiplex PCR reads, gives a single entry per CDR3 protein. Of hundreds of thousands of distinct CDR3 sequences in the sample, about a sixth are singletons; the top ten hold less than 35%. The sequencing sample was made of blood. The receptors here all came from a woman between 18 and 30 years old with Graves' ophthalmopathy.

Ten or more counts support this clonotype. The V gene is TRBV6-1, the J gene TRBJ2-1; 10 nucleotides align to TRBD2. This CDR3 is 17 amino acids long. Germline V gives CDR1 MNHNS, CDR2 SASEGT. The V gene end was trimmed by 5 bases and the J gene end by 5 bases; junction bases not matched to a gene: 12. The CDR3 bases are TGTGCCAGCAGTCTCCTGGGAGCGGGAGGGCAGAACAATGAGCAGTTCTTC. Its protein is CASSLLGAGGQNNEQFF.

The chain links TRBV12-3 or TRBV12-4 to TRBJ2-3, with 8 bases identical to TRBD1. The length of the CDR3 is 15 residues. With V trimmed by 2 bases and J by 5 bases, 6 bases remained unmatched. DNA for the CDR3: TGTGCCAGCAGTTTAAGGACAGGGAGTGGAGATACGCAGTATTTT. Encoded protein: CASSLRTGSGDTQYF.

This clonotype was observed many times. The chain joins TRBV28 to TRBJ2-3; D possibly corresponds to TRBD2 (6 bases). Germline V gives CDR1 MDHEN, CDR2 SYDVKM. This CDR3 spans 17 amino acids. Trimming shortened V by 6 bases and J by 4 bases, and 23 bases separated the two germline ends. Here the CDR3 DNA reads TGTGCCAGCAGGGCCGTTTGGCGGAGGGGACCGGCAGATACGCAGTATTTT. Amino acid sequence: CASRAVWRRGPADTQYF. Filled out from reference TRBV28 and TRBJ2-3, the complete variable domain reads DVKVTQSSRYLVKRTGEKVFLECVQDMDHENMFWYRQDPGLGLRLIYFSYDVKMKEKGDIPEGYSVSREKKERFSLILESASTNQTSMYLCASRAVWRRGPADTQYFGPGTRLTVL.

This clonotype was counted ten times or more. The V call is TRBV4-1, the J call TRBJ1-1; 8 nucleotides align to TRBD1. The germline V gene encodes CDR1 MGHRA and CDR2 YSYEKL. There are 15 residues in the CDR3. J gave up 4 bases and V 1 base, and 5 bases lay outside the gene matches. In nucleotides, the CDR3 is TGCGCCAGCAGCCAAGGACCTACAGGGGGCACTGAAGCTTTCTTT. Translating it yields CASSQGPTGGTEAFF.